Shown below are 14 T cell receptor beta chains from a single sample sequenced in a study of breast tumors, draining lymph nodes, adjacent tissues. TCRdb ran MiXCR on the multiplex PCR reads and lists one entry per CDR3 protein. The repertoire holds around 170,000 distinct CDR3 sequences, with 30% to 35% as singletons. Samples came from axillary lymph nodes draining the breast cancer. Specimen: axillary lymph node tissue. All receptors derive from a female donor with breast cancer. Some clones in this sample may be carry-over from other donors' samples.

This clonotype was detected ten times or more. The J gene is TRBJ2-3, the V gene TRBV7-8; 7 nucleotides agree with TRBD1. CDR1 is SGHVS, CDR2 FQNEAQ, per germline. J was trimmed by 3 bases and V by 5 bases; bases with no gene match: 5. The CDR3 is made up of 14 amino acids. This CDR3 reads CASSVDRETDTQYF. The CDR3 DNA reads TGTGCCAGCAGCGTTGACAGGGAAACAGATACGCAGTATTTT. Full variable domain (remainder filled in from reference TRBV7-8 and TRBJ2-3): GAGVSQSPRYKVAKRGQDVALRCDPISGHVSLFWYQQALGQGPEFLTYFQNEAQLDKSGLPSDRFFAERPEGSVSTLKIQRTQQEDSAVYLCASSVDRETDTQYFGPGTRLTVL.

This clonotype appeared many times. The chain carries TRBV7-9 and TRBJ2-1, with D unclear. The germline gives CDR1 SEHNR, CDR2 FQNEAQ (reference sequence). The V and J ends lost 4 bases and 0 bases respectively, with 10 bases between them. CDR3 length: 15 residues. The CDR3 sequence is CASSYTGSSYNEQFF. DNA of the CDR3: TGTGCCAGCAGCTATACCGGCAGCTCCTACAATGAGCAGTTCTTC.

The chain links TRBV6-2 or TRBV6-3 to TRBJ1-2; 7 bases are shared with TRBD1. Unmatched junction bases numbered 9, after V lost 6 bases and J lost 2 bases. In germline, CDR1 is MNHEY, CDR2 SVGEGT. The CDR3 totals 15 residues. CDR3 nucleotides: TGTGCCAGCAGGGACGATAGGGGACAGAACTATGGCTACACCTTC. This sequence encodes CASRDDRGQNYGYTF.

This clonotype was seen at least ten times. The V gene is TRBV12-3 or TRBV12-4, the J gene TRBJ1-3; 7 nucleotides agree with TRBD1. The V segment lost 1 base and the J segment 7 bases; nucleotides outside the gene matches: 1. The CDR3 has 13 residues. The CDR3, as DNA: TGTGCCAGCAGTTTAGAACAGGGGAACACCATATATTTT. This codes for CASSLEQGNTIYF.

This clonotype occurred a few times. The V and J genes are TRBV5-4 and TRBJ1-2, with D perhaps matching TRBD1 (5 bases). The germline CDR1 and CDR2 sequences are SGHNT and YYREEE (reference sequence). The CDR3 is 13 residues long. V lost 4 bases and J 4 bases, leaving 11 bases between the germline ends. This CDR3 is CASSAGLLYGYTF. The DNA of the CDR3 is TGTGCCAGCAGCGCGGGACTCCTCTATGGCTACACCTTC.

The chain links TRBV11-3 to TRBJ1-6, with 9 bases lining up with TRBD1. V lost 5 bases, J lost 9 bases, and 8 bases stayed unmatched. This CDR3 comprises 15 residues. Per the germline V gene, CDR1 is SGHNT and CDR2 is YENEEA. The CDR3: CASSTGGQGGSPLHF. The CDR3 nucleotides read TGTGCCAGCAGCACCGGGGGACAGGGTGGTTCACCCCTCCACTTT.

Ten or more counts support this clonotype. The chain carries TRBV18 and TRBJ2-6, with TRBD1 as a possible D gene (6 bases). This CDR3 comprises 17 residues. Germline V gives CDR1 KGHSH, CDR2 LQKENI. The ends were cut back, 0 bases at V and 0 bases at J, with 9 bases in the middle. The CDR3 spells CASSPPTGFSGANVLTF. CDR3 bases: TGTGCCAGCTCACCACCGACAGGCTTCTCTGGGGCCAACGTCCTGACTTTC. The full variable domain, its missing parts supplied by reference TRBV18 and TRBJ2-6, is NAGVMQNPRHLVRRRGQEARLRCSPMKGHSHVYWYRQLPEEGLKFMVYLQKENIIDESGMPKERFSAEFPKEGPSILRIQQVVRGDSAAYFCASSPPTGFSGANVLTFGAGSRLTVL.

A remark on this clonotype: A much larger clone lies one base from this, so it may be a read error. The DNA is omitted, as the CDR3 cannot be located on it reliably, and the CDR3 follows TCRdb's listing. CDR3 residues: CASSFARGTGGFEGYAF. The V call is TRBV7-2, the J call TRBJ1-2; the table's D call of TRBD1 was not tested on the DNA. Germline loops: CDR1 SGHTA, CDR2 FQGNSA. The CDR3 sequence runs 17 residues, both termini included.

As regards this clonotype: Given a much more abundant clone one base away, this may be a read error. The V call is TRBV19, the J call TRBJ2-2; the D gene is possibly TRBD2 (6 bases). Per the germline V gene, CDR1 is LNHDA and CDR2 is SQIVND (reference sequence). This CDR3 has 15 amino acids. Between the trimmed V and J ends, which lost 2 bases and 6 bases, there was a span of 13 bases. This CDR3 is CASSIRVRGAGELFF. In nucleotides, the CDR3 is TGTGCCAGTAGTATAAGGGTGCGGGGCGCCGGGGAGCTGTTTTTT.

As to this clonotype: A much larger clone sits a single nucleotide away, making a read error possible. V gene TRBV9 combines with J gene TRBJ2-1, with unresolved D. Germline CDR1 SGDLS, CDR2 YYNGEE. The CDR3 consists of 14 residues. CDR3: CASSVVTDYNEQLF. The CDR3 bases are TGTGCCAGCAGCGTAGTAACAGATTACAATGAGCAGCTCTTC.

This clonotype was counted ten times or more. The chain is built from TRBV4-2 and TRBJ2-7; the match to TRBD1 covers 9 bases. CDR3 length equals 16 residues. CDR1 LGHNA and CDR2 YNFKEQ come from the germline V gene. J gave up 0 bases and V 3 bases, and 6 bases lay outside the gene matches. The CDR3 region is CASSHPTGGFSYEQYF. CDR3 sequence (DNA): TGTGCCAGCAGCCACCCGACAGGGGGTTTCTCCTACGAGCAGTACTTC.

Comments on this clonotype: One base away lies a much larger clone, so this may be a sequencing read error. The rearrangement links TRBV5-5 to TRBJ2-3; the D is unclear. The germline V gene has CDR1 SGHKS and CDR2 YYEKEE (reference sequence). Between the trimmed V and J ends, which lost 6 bases and 8 bases, there was a span of 19 bases. The CDR3 has 14 residues. As DNA, the CDR3 is TGTGCCAGCACCTCCTCTTGGGCTCAGGCTACGCAGTATTTT. Its translation: CASTSSWAQATQYF.

The chain carries TRBV6-5 and TRBJ1-2, with unresolved D. Deletions cut 2 bases from V and 8 bases from J, with 9 bases between. The CDR3 is made up of 12 amino acids. The V gene's germline CDR1 is MNHEY and CDR2 SVGAGI. The CDR3 spells CASSYGPRGYTF. The DNA for the CDR3 is TGTGCCAGCAGTTACGGTCCGAGAGGCTACACCTTC.

This clonotype showed up many times. The chain is built from TRBV19 and TRBJ1-4, with D possibly being TRBD1 (6 bases). Trimming removed 4 bases at V and 7 bases at J, with 19 bases between. The CDR3 loop spans 16 amino acids. CDR1 is LNHDA, CDR2 SQIVND, per germline (reference sequence). The CDR3 DNA reads as TGTGCCAGTAGTACCCCGGTAACGGAAGGGGGTGAAAAACTGTTTTTT. Its protein product is CASSTPVTEGGEKLFF.